Detailed here is one T cell receptor (beta chain). This clonotype was counted many times. What this receptor recognizes is not known. One base away there is no much larger clone; base qualities are not given. The meaning of the sample's time point label: persistent/refractory GD, antithyroid drugs over 5 years with positive TRAb. For both TCR sequencing and RNA sequencing, RNA was extracted from PBMCs using TRIzol. The diagnosis of Graves' disease was made according to American Thyroid Association guidelines. Patients were recruited from an endocrinology department in Xi'an, China. From each patient, 8 to 10 milliliters of peripheral blood was collected into an EDTA anticoagulant tube. Ficoll Paque Plus density gradient separation was used to isolate PBMCs, and no further T cell sorting was done. An Agilent 2100 Bioanalyzer and agarose gel were used to check RNA quality, while a NanoDrop 2000 measured RNA concentration.

The data belong to a study of regulatory T cells in long-lasting Graves disease (dated by TCRdb to the early 2020s). Broadly, across the study: Persistent Graves' disease was defined as persistently positive TSH receptor autoantibodies together with antithyroid drug treatment for over 5 years. Peripheral blood TCR sequencing and RNA sequencing compared persistent Graves' disease patients with newly diagnosed Graves' disease patients. The study took place in China and was registered as a clinical trial. A total of roughly 33 samples underwent TCR sequencing: about 13 from persistent and around 20 from newly diagnosed Graves' disease patients. Antithyroid drugs had been taken for about 10.3 years on average by persistent Graves' disease patients in the clinical cohort. Study-level results and caveats: Persistent disease showed preferential use of TRBV28, TRBJ1-2 and TRBJ2-5, whereas newly diagnosed disease favored TRBV20-1 and TRBJ2-1. Sequencing and analysis were limited to the TCR beta chain. The authors acknowledged the small sample size as a limitation that may reduce accuracy. Patients with persistent disease shared more public clonotypes (around 3,000) than newly diagnosed patients did (nearly 1,000). Persistent Graves' disease patients showed lower TCR Shannon entropy and fewer highly expanded clones than newly diagnosed patients, suggesting clonal expansion. Only peripheral blood was studied, because thyroid tissue, the primary lesion, was inaccessible.

The receptor library was made with multiplex PCR. TCRdb records Illumina HiSeq 4000 as the sequencer. TCR beta libraries were built with iRepertoire HTBI primers and Arm-PCR amplification of CDR3 regions. Before sequencing, the PCR products underwent gel purification. Turning to the authors' computational methods: Gene usage analysis of CDR3 amino acid clonotypes used the 60 to 80 TRBV and more than 13 TRBJ segments found across samples. Filtered high-quality paired reads were merged into contigs using COPE and FqMerger. BLAST was used to align contigs to the IMGT TRBV, TRBD and TRBJ reference genes, and CDR3 was defined following IMGT. Clonotypes above 0.1% frequency were classified as highly expanded clones. Shannon entropy served as the measure of repertoire diversity, while the Gini coefficient captured V-J evenness. Clonotypes shared by more than one individual were considered public. In-frame beta chains were kept once TCRdb had trimmed the public reads at Q25 with fastp and called clones with MiXCR. Rows merge per CDR3 protein into single entries with the most common DNA and genes. TCRdb, rather than the study authors, made the V and J calls. In all, the sample holds about 460,000 distinct CDR3 sequences, and about 20% of those were seen once. The top ten clones comprise approximately 14% of the sample.

The CDR3 covers 15 residues, taking in both the cysteine and the phenylalanine. Just CDR3 DNA is preserved here, 45 bases in frame from base 1. At the junction V is shortened by 4 bases and J by 1 base, with 13 bases in between. The germline V gene sets CDR1 to SNHLY and CDR2 to FYNNEI. The chain couples TRBV2 to TRBJ2-5, with TRBD2 as a weak D call on 6 bases. The TCR sequence derives from a female donor with Graves disease. The sample consisted of peripheral blood mononuclear cells (PBMCs), taken when the disease was refractory, from a patient treated with antithyroid drugs. This receptor carries the CDR3 CASSGTGGIQETQYF. The sequenced DNA: TGTGCCAGCAGTGGAACAGGCGGGATCCAAGAGACCCAGTACTTC.